This TCR beta chain was sequenced for a study of PD-L1 blockade in urothelial cancer. Study as a whole: Patients had undergone 0 to 3 prior chemotherapy regimens.

Noted time point: pretreatment peripheral blood. The data were produced by immunoSEQ multiplex PCR, yet TCRdb's version contains in-frame clones alone and is incomplete. Here the sample spans about 50,000 clones, around four fifths being singletons. V lost 6 bases, J lost 1 base, and 6 bases stayed unmatched. There are 15 residues in the CDR3. Germline CDR1 reads SNHLY; CDR2 reads FYNNEI. The receptor was isolated from a man in his sixties or seventies with urothelial cancer. The sequencing here drew on PBMCs, taken around atezolizumab (anti-PD-L1) treatment. The genes are TRBV2 and TRBJ2-7; 10 bases line up with TRBD1. The CDR3 sequence is CASSHRDRGSYEQYF. DNA of the CDR3: TGTGCCAGCAGCCACCGGGACAGGGGTTCCTACGAGCAGTACTTC.